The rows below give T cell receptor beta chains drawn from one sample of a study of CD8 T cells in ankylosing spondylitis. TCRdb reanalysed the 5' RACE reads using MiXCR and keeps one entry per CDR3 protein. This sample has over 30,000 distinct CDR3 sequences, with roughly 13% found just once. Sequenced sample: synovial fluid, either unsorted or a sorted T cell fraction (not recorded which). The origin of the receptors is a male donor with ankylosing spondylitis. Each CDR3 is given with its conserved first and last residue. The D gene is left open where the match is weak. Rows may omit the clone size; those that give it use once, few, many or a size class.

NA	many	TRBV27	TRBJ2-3	CASSPPPEYYSTDTQYF	TGTGCCAGCAGTCCCCCCCCAGAATATTATAGCACAGATACGCAGTATTTT
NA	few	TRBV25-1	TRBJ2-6	CASREPGRLTGSGANVLTF	TGTGCCAGCAGGGAGCCGGGACGCCTTACAGGCTCTGGGGCCAACGTCCTGACTTTC
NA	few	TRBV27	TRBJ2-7	CASSSPPRTVYEQYF	TGTGCCAGCAGCTCCCCTCCTAGGACAGTCTACGAGCAGTACTTC
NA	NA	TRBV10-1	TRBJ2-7	CASSDPADTYYEQYF	TGCGCCAGCAGTGACCCAGCGGACACTTACTACGAGCAGTACTTC
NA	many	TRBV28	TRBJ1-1	CASSGGQGGATEAFF	TGTGCCAGCAGTGGGGGTCAGGGAGGGGCCACTGAAGCTTTCTTT
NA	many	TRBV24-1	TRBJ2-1	CATSDQWGSSYNEQFF	TGTGCCACCAGTGATCAATGGGGGAGCTCCTACAATGAGCAGTTCTTC
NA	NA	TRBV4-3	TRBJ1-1	CASSPYYFGALNTEAFF	TGCGCCAGCAGCCCCTATTACTTTGGGGCCCTGAACACTGAAGCTTTCTTT
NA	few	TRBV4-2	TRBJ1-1	CASSQSKGMNTEAFF	TGTGCCAGCAGCCAATCGAAGGGAATGAACACTGAAGCTTTCTTT
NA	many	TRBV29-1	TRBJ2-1	CSVEAGGTYNEQFF	TGCAGCGTTGAAGCAGGGGGGACCTACAATGAGCAGTTCTTC
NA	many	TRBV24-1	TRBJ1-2	CATSDLESYGYTF	TGTGCCACCAGTGATTTGGAGTCCTATGGCTACACCTTC
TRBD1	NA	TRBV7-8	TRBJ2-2	CASSPIPGQGGLNTGELFF	TGTGCCAGCAGCCCAATCCCGGGACAGGGTGGACTAAACACCGGGGAGCTGTTTTTT
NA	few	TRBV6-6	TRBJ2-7	CASSNRLSPGYF	TGTGCCAGCAGTAACCGACTATCACCAGGGTACTTC
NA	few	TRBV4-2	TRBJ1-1	CASSCFSVNTEAFF	TGTGCCAGCAGCTGCTTCAGTGTGAACACTGAAGCTTTCTTT
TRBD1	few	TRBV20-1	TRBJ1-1	CSARVETGVTEAFF	TGCAGTGCTAGAGTTGAGACAGGGGTCACTGAAGCTTTCTTT
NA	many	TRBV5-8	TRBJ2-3	CASSFFISTDTQYF	TGTGCCAGCAGCTTTTTTATTAGCACAGATACGCAGTATTTT
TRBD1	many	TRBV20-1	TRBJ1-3	CSASGDRLRRDTIYF	TGCAGTGCTAGCGGGGACAGGTTACGACGAGACACCATATATTTT
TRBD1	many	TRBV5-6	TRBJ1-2	CASSSSGTGSYGYTF	TGTGCCAGCAGCTCCTCCGGGACAGGCTCGTATGGCTACACCTTC